Listed here are 32 T cell receptor beta chains from one sample, sequenced in a study of T cell repertoires in cytomegalovirus infection. TCRdb independently ran MiXCR on the reads; one entry per CDR3 protein. The sample lists approximately 910,000 distinct CDR3 sequences, less than 35% occurring once. No antigen has been identified for these receptors. The sequenced sample was cultured CD8+ T cells from PBMCs, obtained from culture after CMV antigen stimulation. The receptors originated from a human donor in good health (CMV status not recorded). Some clones in this sample may be carry-over from other donors' samples.

This clonotype was recorded many times. This sequence joins TRBV12-3 or TRBV12-4 and TRBJ1-2, with unresolved D. Trimming cost V 6 bases and J 2 bases, with 16 bases left between them. The CDR3 covers 15 residues. The CDR3 region is CASSPQRAGNYGYTF. In nucleotides, the CDR3 is TGTGCCAGCAGCCCGCAAAGGGCGGGGAACTATGGCTACACCTTC.

The V gene is TRBV9, the J gene TRBJ1-1; no clear D gene. The V end lost 4 bases, the J end lost 10 bases, and 17 bases lay between the germline ends. This CDR3 is built from 13 residues. Germline V gives CDR1 SGDLS, CDR2 YYNGEE. DNA of the CDR3: TGTGCCAGCAGCACGAGAGGAGGGAGGCGAGCTTTCTTT. Translation gives CASSTRGGRRAFF.

The J gene is TRBJ1-2, the V gene TRBV4-1; TRBD1 is a possible D gene (6 bases). CDR3 length: 15 residues. Trimming took 1 base from V and 0 from J, leaving 9 bases between them. CDR1 MGHRA and CDR2 YSYEKL come from the germline V gene. In DNA form, the CDR3 reads TGCGCCAGCAGCCAAGTGGACAGTACTAACTATGGCTACACCTTC. This encodes CASSQVDSTNYGYTF.

The chain joins TRBV4-1 to TRBJ1-1, with D maybe TRBD1 (5 bases). The germline gives CDR1 MGHRA, CDR2 YSYEKL. CDR3 length equals 15 residues. Deletions cut 0 bases from V and 2 bases from J, with 10 bases between. The CDR3 protein is CASSQDQGGNTEAFF. CDR3 coding DNA: TGCGCCAGCAGCCAAGACCAGGGCGGAAACACTGAAGCTTTCTTT.

This clonotype was picked up a small number of times. V and J are TRBV15 and TRBJ2-7, with 11 bases aligning to TRBD1. The CDR3 runs 15 residues. V was clipped by 3 bases and J by 2 bases; unmatched bases: 3. Per germline, CDR1 LNHNV and CDR2 YYDKDF (reference sequence). The CDR3 DNA reads TGTGCCACCAGCAGGGGGACAGGGGGTACCTACGAGCAGTACGTC. Encoded protein: CATSRGTGGTYEQYV.

There are many counts of this clonotype. The chain joins TRBV12-3 or TRBV12-4 to TRBJ2-7; no reliable D call. This CDR3 contains 13 residues. Trimming removed 3 bases from V and 2 bases from J, with 8 bases in between. CDR3 loop: CASSLKVPYEQYF. The DNA for the CDR3 is TGTGCCAGCAGTTTGAAGGTGCCCTACGAGCAGTACTTC.

The chain recombines TRBV6-2 or TRBV6-3 with TRBJ2-2; D is uncertain. The germline V and J ends were trimmed by 0 bases and 0 bases, with 11 bases remaining between them. CDR1 is MNHEY and CDR2 is SVGEGT in the germline V gene. CDR3 length: 17 residues. The CDR3 reads CASSYSPRLANTGELFF. The CDR3 nucleotides are TGTGCCAGCAGTTACTCCCCCAGGCTCGCGAACACCGGGGAGCTGTTTTTT.

This clonotype was observed a few times. The V and J genes are TRBV12-3 or TRBV12-4 and TRBJ1-4; D uncertain. This CDR3 spans 16 amino acids. V was cut by 1 base and J by 3 bases, with 12 bases left in between. The DNA of the CDR3 is TGTGCCAGCAGTTTAGAGGTAACGGAGCCTAATGAAAAACTGTTTTTT. Protein sequence: CASSLEVTEPNEKLFF.

This clonotype was counted ten times or more. The V call is TRBV7-6, the J call TRBJ1-2, with D possibly TRBD1 on 5 matching bases. Trimming shortened V by 1 base and J by 8 bases, and 17 bases separated the two germline ends. The germline V gene encodes CDR1 SGHVS and CDR2 FNYEAQ. CDR3 length: 15 amino acids. For the CDR3, the DNA is TGTGCCAGCAGCTTAGGGGGGGACGGGGCCGAAGGCTACACCTTC. Its translation is CASSLGGDGAEGYTF.

The V call is TRBV7-2, the J call TRBJ1-1, with D tentatively TRBD1 (5 bases). Per germline, CDR1 SGHTA and CDR2 FQGNSA. This CDR3 comprises 18 residues. V dropped 5 bases and J dropped 3 bases, with 25 bases sitting between them. CDR3 in DNA: TGTGCCAGCAGCGCCGATCCTCCTTTTGGCCCGGGGGACACTGAAGCTTTCTTT. This gives the protein CASSADPPFGPGDTEAFF.

This clonotype was seen a few times. The rearrangement links TRBV7-9 to TRBJ2-1, with 15 positions matching TRBD2. From germline, CDR1 is SEHNR and CDR2 FQNEAQ (reference sequence). V lost 4 bases to trimming and J lost 1 base; unmatched junction nucleotides: 8. CDR3 size: 19 residues. For the CDR3, the DNA is TGTGCCAGCAGCTCGGGACTAGCGGGGGGCCAAGGGTCCTACAATGAGCAGTTCTTC. It translates to CASSSGLAGGQGSYNEQFF.

The chain couples TRBV7-9 to TRBJ2-6; D gene unclear. Germline CDR1 and CDR2: SEHNR and FQNEAQ (reference sequence). V lost 5 bases and J 7 bases, leaving 12 bases between the germline ends. The CDR3 sequence is 14 residues long. CDR3 sequence: CASSPVTGANVLTF. The CDR3 bases are TGTGCCAGCAGCCCCGTAACCGGAGCCAACGTCCTGACTTTC.

The V gene is TRBV6-1, the J gene TRBJ1-1; D is unclear. Germline values: CDR1 MNHNS, CDR2 SASEGT. V lost 6 bases and J 4 bases, leaving 12 bases between the germline ends. The CDR3 runs 13 residues. The CDR3 sequence: CASRSYGGTEAFF. CDR3 sequence (DNA): TGTGCCAGCAGGTCCTATGGAGGCACTGAAGCTTTCTTT.

The chain joins TRBV9 to TRBJ2-5; 14 bases map to TRBD2. Losses at the gene ends were 3 bases for V and 4 bases for J; bases not matched to a gene: 8. The CDR3 contains 17 residues. Germline CDR1 SGDLS, CDR2 YYNGEE. The CDR3 DNA follows: TGTGCCAGCAGCGAAGGGACTAGCGGGGGATTGGGAGAGACCCAGTACTTC. Translating it yields CASSEGTSGGLGETQYF.

This clonotype was recorded many times. The chain couples TRBV7-6 to TRBJ2-7, with D perhaps matching TRBD1 (5 bases). The CDR3 loop spans 16 amino acids. Germline V lookup: CDR1 SGHVS, CDR2 FNYEAQ. V gave up 5 bases and J gave up 3 bases, with 20 bases separating them. The CDR3 nucleotides are TGTGCCAGCAGCAAAAAGTCAGCAGGGAAGGACTACGAGCAGTACTTC. Translation gives CASSKKSAGKDYEQYF.

This clonotype was counted between two and nine times. The chain recombines TRBV7-2 with TRBJ2-2; tentative D call: TRBD1 (6 bases). Trimming removed 5 bases at V and 1 base at J, with 14 bases between. CDR1 SGHTA and CDR2 FQGNSA come from the germline V gene. This CDR3 contains 16 residues. The CDR3 here is CASSLPGHENTGELFF. The CDR3 region has the DNA TGTGCCAGCAGCCTTCCGGGACACGAGAACACCGGGGAGCTGTTTTTT.

On this clonotype: The junction and the germline gene differ at one end; a read error may be behind it. V usage is TRBV27 and J usage is TRBJ1-5; D uncertain. Germline V gene data show CDR1 as MNHEY and CDR2 as SMNVEV (reference sequence). The CDR3 is made up of 14 amino acids. CDR3 DNA: TGTGTCAGCAGCAGGTCCATGACACATCAGCCCCAGCATTTT. Its translation: CVSSRSMTHQPQHF.

The chain joins TRBV10-3 to TRBJ2-3; 8 nucleotides agree with TRBD2. CDR1 ENHRY and CDR2 SYGVKD come from the germline V gene. This CDR3 contains 14 residues. The V gene end was trimmed by 6 bases and the J gene end by 1 base; junction bases not matched to a gene: 3. CDR3 loop: CAIRAGGGTDTQYF. Written as DNA, the CDR3 is TGTGCCATCAGGGCGGGGGGCGGCACAGATACGCAGTATTTT.

V gene TRBV7-2 combines with J gene TRBJ2-5, with D perhaps matching TRBD1 (6 bases). Trimming removed 3 bases at V and 2 bases at J, with 10 bases between. In germline, CDR1 is SGHTA, CDR2 FQGNSA. The CDR3 length is 14 residues. The CDR3 nucleotides are TGTGCCAGCAGCTTCCGGGACACTCAAGAGACCCAGTACTTC. This translates into CASSFRDTQETQYF.

This clonotype was seen once. V gene TRBV13 combines with J gene TRBJ2-5, with D tentatively TRBD2 (8 bases). CDR1 is PRHDT and CDR2 is FYEKMQ in the germline V gene (reference sequence). The V and J ends lost 5 bases and 7 bases respectively, with 17 bases between them. This CDR3 contains 14 residues. The CDR3 bases are TGTGCCAGCAGCCGGACTAGCAAGGGGGCGACCCAGTACTTC. Its translation: CASSRTSKGATQYF. The full variable domain, in which reference TRBV13 and TRBJ2-5 provide the parts outside the CDR3, is AAGVIQSPRHLIKEKRETATLKCYPIPRHDTVYWYQQGPGQDPQFLISFYEKMQSDKGSIPDRFSAQQFSDYHSELNMSSLELGDSALYFCASSRTSKGATQYFGPGTRLLVL.

This clonotype was found a few times. The chain employs TRBV5-4 and TRBJ2-3; no definite D call. Germline V CDR1 and CDR2: SGHNT, YYREEE (reference sequence). The CDR3 has 15 residues. V was clipped by 0 bases and J by 0 bases, with 8 bases between them. The CDR3 DNA reads as TGTGCCAGCAGCTTGGCCAACCCTAGCACAGATACGCAGTATTTT. Its protein product is CASSLANPSTDTQYF.

On this clonotype itself: This may be a read error, as it is one base from a much larger clone. This chain uses TRBV7-3 with TRBJ1-1, with D maybe TRBD1 (5 bases). The CDR3 is 15 amino acids. Germline lookup yields CDR1 SGHTA and CDR2 FQGTGA. The CDR3 is CTSSLPSGRSPEAFF. Written as DNA, the CDR3 is TGTACCAGCAGCTTACCCTCGGGGCGCTCCCCTGAAGCTTTCTTT. The full variable domain, rest sourced from reference TRBV7-3 and TRBJ1-1, is GAGVSQTPSNKVTEKGKYVELRCDPISGHTALYWYRQSLGQGPEFLIYFQGTGAADDSGLPNDRFFAVRPEGSVSTLKIQRTERGDSAVYLCTSSLPSGRSPEAFFGQGTRLTVV.

The chain combines TRBV7-9 with TRBJ1-2, with D possibly TRBD1 on 5 matching bases. Deletions cut 3 bases from V and 8 bases from J, with 19 bases between. CDR3 length: 15 residues. CDR1 and CDR2 from the germline V gene are SEHNR and FQNEAQ (reference sequence). CDR3 region: CASSLGPQPPKGYTF. For the CDR3, the DNA is TGTGCCAGCAGCTTGGGGCCGCAGCCTCCCAAAGGCTACACCTTC.

The chain recombines TRBV5-4 with TRBJ2-7, with D perhaps matching TRBD1 or TRBD2 (5 bases each). Between the trimmed V and J ends, which lost 0 bases and 5 bases, there was a span of 12 bases. Looked up from germline, CDR1 is SGHNT and CDR2 is YYREEE (reference sequence). The CDR3 extends over 14 amino acids. The CDR3 reads CASSLAGRGDEQYF. CDR3 in DNA: TGTGCCAGCAGCTTGGCAGGGAGAGGCGACGAGCAGTACTTC.

This clonotype was found a few times. This chain links TRBV5-6 with TRBJ2-6; 8 bases are a match to TRBD1. The germline gives CDR1 SGHDT, CDR2 YYEEEE. V shed 5 bases and J 4 bases; nucleotides not matched to a gene: 14. CDR3 size: 18 residues. The CDR3 region has the DNA TGTGCCAGCAGACCAAACGGACAGGGAATGTTCGGGGCCAACGTCCTGACTTTC. Amino acids: CASRPNGQGMFGANVLTF.

This clonotype occurred a few times. The rearrangement links TRBV4-1 to TRBJ1-2; D call uncertain. V was clipped by 1 base and J by 2 bases, with 8 bases between them. CDR3 length: 14 amino acids. Germline V gene data show CDR1 as MGHRA and CDR2 as YSYEKL. CDR3 in amino acids: CASSQVAGNYGYTF. The CDR3 nucleotides are TGCGCCAGCAGCCAAGTGGCGGGGAACTATGGCTACACCTTC.

This clonotype was recorded many times. This rearrangement joins TRBV12-3 or TRBV12-4 to TRBJ2-5; 8 bases match TRBD1. The CDR3 extends over 15 amino acids. The ends lost 5 bases at V and 4 bases at J; junction bases unmatched: 9. This CDR3 reads CASSPTGQGGETQYF. The CDR3 DNA follows: TGTGCCAGCAGTCCCACCGGACAGGGAGGAGAGACCCAGTACTTC.

This clonotype has just a few counts. This chain links TRBV7-6 with TRBJ1-2, with D hard to call. Trimming left V 0 bases short and J 4 bases short, with 12 bases between. The germline gives CDR1 SGHVS, CDR2 FNYEAQ. The CDR3 covers 15 residues. The CDR3 loop is CASSLANEDPYGYTF. Here the CDR3 DNA reads TGTGCCAGCAGCTTAGCGAACGAGGATCCCTATGGCTACACCTTC.

The V gene is TRBV2, the J gene TRBJ1-1, with 9 bases matching TRBD1. Germline-derived CDR1 and CDR2 are SNHLY and FYNNEI. The J segment lost 7 bases and the V segment lost 2 bases, leaving 11 bases of the junction unmatched. The CDR3 has 16 residues. DNA for the CDR3: TGTGCCAGCAGTGAAATGCCCTACAGGGGGCGAGTTGAAGCTTTCTTT. It encodes CASSEMPYRGRVEAFF. The entire variable domain, with the rest obtained from reference TRBV2 and TRBJ1-1, is as follows: EPEVTQTPSHQVTQMGQEVILRCVPISNHLYFYWYRQILGQKVEFLVSFYNNEISEKSEIFDDQFSVERPDGSNFTLKIRSTKLEDSAMYFCASSEMPYRGRVEAFFGQGTRLTVV.

This clonotype was observed a single time. The V and J genes are TRBV5-8 and TRBJ2-1; 9 nucleotides line up with TRBD2. After removal of 5 bases from V and 8 bases from J, the junction contained 14 bases not matched to a gene. The germline V gene encodes CDR1 SGHTS and CDR2 YDEGEE. The CDR3 is 16 amino acids. DNA for the CDR3: TGTGCCAGCAGTCAAACGCCAGCGGGGGGCTTTTATGAGCAGTTCTTC. Its translation is CASSQTPAGGFYEQFF.

The chain employs TRBV28 and TRBJ1-1; D is possibly TRBD1 (5 bases). Germline loops: CDR1 MDHEN, CDR2 SYDVKM. The CDR3 contains 14 residues. V dropped 2 bases and J dropped 3 bases, with 10 bases sitting between them. The CDR3 loop reads CASSLGGIYTEAFF. Here the CDR3 DNA reads TGTGCCAGCAGTTTAGGGGGTATTTACACTGAAGCTTTCTTT.

This clonotype showed up many times. The V gene is TRBV7-9, the J gene TRBJ1-5; D not resolved. Per the germline V gene, CDR1 is SEHNR and CDR2 is FQNEAQ (reference sequence). V was cut by 3 bases and J by 5 bases, with 11 bases left in between. The CDR3 sequence is 14 residues long. DNA for the CDR3: TGTGCCAGCAGCTTTTCTGGTGGGGATCAGCCCCAGCATTTT. Translated, it gives CASSFSGGDQPQHF.